Below are 12 T cell receptor beta chains sequenced from a single sample in a study of CD8+ T cells in alopecia areata. The sample's treatment: oral pan-JAK inhibitor, 5-10 mg twice daily. The sequencing template was cDNA reverse transcribed from extracted RNA. The repertoire was sequenced with immunoSEQ multiplex PCR; TCRdb's copy has only in-frame clones and lacks some. The profile shows over 90,000 clones, approximately 84% of them singletons. Sequenced material: CD8+ T cells sorted from blood, taken at approximately week 31, from a patient treated with tofacitinib. Receptors were obtained from a human donor with alopecia areata.

With regard to this clone: The same CDR3 arises from other DNA sequences in this sample as well. The chain carries TRBV7-9 and TRBJ2-1; the D gene is possibly TRBD2 (5 bases). Germline assignment: CDR1 SEHNR and CDR2 FQNEAQ (reference sequence). Trimming removed 0 bases from V and 8 bases from J, with 5 bases in between. The CDR3 length is 12 residues. The CDR3 bases are TGTGCCAGCAGCTTAGCGCGGGATGAGCAGTTCTTC. This translates into CASSLARDEQFF.

CDR3 nucleotides: TGTGCCAGCAGCCCTGGTTTCATGAACACTGAAGCTTTCTTT. Its translation: CASSPGFMNTEAFF. The J gene is TRBJ1-1, the V gene TRBV27; D remains unclear. The germline V and J ends were trimmed by 6 bases and 0 bases, with 11 bases remaining between them. The CDR3 is made up of 14 amino acids. Per the germline V gene, CDR1 is MNHEY and CDR2 is SMNVEV (reference sequence).

The chain is built from TRBV4-1 and TRBJ2-2, with 7 positions matching TRBD2. Germline CDR1 MGHRA, CDR2 YSYEKL. CDR3 length equals 15 residues. Trimming at V came to 4 bases and at J to 2 bases, leaving 4 bases not matched to a gene. CDR3 residues: CASSLRDYNTGELFF. CDR3 nucleotides: TGCGCCAGCAGCCTACGGGACTATAACACCGGGGAGCTGTTTTTT.

This clone was seen just once. This rearrangement joins TRBV4-3 to TRBJ2-7, with unresolved D. This CDR3 comprises 11 residues. Trimming left V 6 bases short and J 6 bases short, with 9 bases between. The germline gives CDR1 LGHNA, CDR2 YSLEER. CDR3: CASSWGSEQYF. In DNA form, the CDR3 reads TGCGCCAGCAGTTGGGGTTCCGAGCAGTACTTC.

The genes are TRBV18 and TRBJ2-7, with 13 bases aligning to TRBD2. The V gene end was trimmed by 0 bases and the J gene end by 3 bases; junction bases not matched to a gene: 2. Germline-derived CDR1 and CDR2 are KGHSH and LQKENI. CDR3 length: 16 amino acids. The CDR3 bases are TGTGCCAGCTCACCACCGCGGACTAGCGGGAGCTACGAGCAGTACTTC. This gives the protein CASSPPRTSGSYEQYF.

The CDR3 DNA reads TGCGCCAGCAGCTTCCCAGGGTACGAGCAGTACTTC. The encoded protein is CASSFPGYEQYF. The chain couples TRBV5-1 to TRBJ2-7; a weak D match, TRBD1 (5 bases). The CDR3 has 12 amino acids. V lost 2 bases and J lost 4, with 7 bases in between. From germline, CDR1 is SGHRS and CDR2 YFSETQ.

This sequence joins TRBV7-9 and TRBJ2-1; 7 bases align to TRBD1. Germline-derived CDR1 and CDR2 are SEHNR and FQNEAQ (reference sequence). V shed 5 bases, J shed 7 bases, and the junction held 11 bases outside the gene matches. There are 15 residues in the CDR3. The DNA for the CDR3 is TGTGCCAGCAGCGGACAGGTTTCGGGTAGGAATGAGCAGTTCTTC. This gives the protein CASSGQVSGRNEQFF.

The CDR3 DNA follows: TGTGCCAGCAGCAGACAGGACTCCTACGAGCAGTACTTC. This encodes CASSRQDSYEQYF. The chain has TRBV7-9 and TRBJ2-7, with D tentatively TRBD1 (6 bases). CDR3 length: 13 amino acids. Germline values: CDR1 SEHNR, CDR2 FQNEAQ (reference sequence). The V and J ends lost 5 bases and 0 bases respectively, with 8 bases between them.

The rearrangement joins TRBV6-1 to TRBJ2-3, with 12 bases aligning to TRBD2. V lost 6 bases, J lost 4 bases, and 5 bases stayed unmatched. The V gene's germline CDR1 is MNHNS and CDR2 SASEGT. The CDR3 length is 15 residues. The CDR3 sequence: CASSTTSGGSDTQYF. DNA for the CDR3: TGTGCCAGCAGCACGACTAGCGGGGGTTCAGATACGCAGTATTTT.

The rearrangement links TRBV7-9 to TRBJ2-3, with D unclear. CDR3 size: 14 residues. The germline V gene has CDR1 SEHNR and CDR2 FQNEAQ (reference sequence). Trimming shortened V by 2 bases and J by 4 bases, and 10 bases separated the two germline ends. The CDR3 DNA sequence: TGTGCCAGCAGCTTATCCGAGGCACCAGATACGCAGTATTTT. As protein: CASSLSEAPDTQYF.

The J gene is TRBJ1-2, the V gene TRBV23-1; 7 bases align to TRBD1. TRBV23-1 is labeled an ORF, and its function is uncertain. The CDR3 consists of 15 residues. Losses at the gene ends were 7 bases for V and 5 bases for J; bases not matched to a gene: 13. In nucleotides, the CDR3 is TGCGCCAGCAAGTCGAGGGGGACAGTCCTTTATGGCTACACCTTC. It specifies CASKSRGTVLYGYTF.

The chain combines TRBV27 with TRBJ2-1; 7 bases are a match to TRBD2. Unmatched junction bases numbered 7, after V lost 4 bases and J lost 4 bases. CDR3 size: 15 residues. CDR1 is MNHEY and CDR2 is SMNVEV in the germline V gene (reference sequence). The CDR3 is CASSYGGSSYNEQFF. In nucleotides, the CDR3 is TGTGCCAGCAGTTACGGCGGGAGTTCTTACAATGAGCAGTTCTTC.